The 21 T cell receptor beta chains listed next were all sequenced from one sample in a study of T and B cells in COVID-19 patients. Multiplex PCR with BIOMED2 TRB-A/B primer pools amplified TRB rearrangements. TCRdb reprocessed the multiplex PCR reads with MiXCR, giving one entry per CDR3 protein. Among fewer than 6,500 distinct CDR3 sequences, 15% to 20% were seen once, and the ten largest hold roughly 6.2%. Blood genomic DNA input for TRB amplification was about 240-500 ng. The sample taken for sequencing was blood. Every receptor here comes from a human donor who had recovered from COVID-19.

The genes are TRBV20-1 and TRBJ2-1; 9 bases map to TRBD2. CDR3 length equals 14 residues. Germline-derived CDR1 and CDR2 are DFQATT and SNEGSKA (reference sequence). J was trimmed by 7 bases and V by 3 bases; bases with no gene match: 7. CDR3 in amino acids: CSASVLAGWNEQFF. CDR3 bases: TGCAGTGCTAGTGTCCTAGCGGGATGGAATGAGCAGTTCTTC.

This clonotype was picked up a small number of times. The chain's CDR3 is CASSFSDRVSQPQHF. CDR3 in DNA: TGTGCCAGCAGCTTTTCGGACAGGGTGTCTCAGCCCCAGCATTTT. V usage is TRBV7-2 and J usage is TRBJ1-5; 8 bases fit TRBD1. This CDR3 is 15 amino acids long. J lost 6 bases, V lost 3 bases, and 7 bases had no gene match. Germline V gene lookup returns CDR1 SGHTA and CDR2 FQGNSA.

This clonotype was seen at least ten times. The chain links TRBV30 to TRBJ1-1; D uncertain. The CDR3 sequence is 17 residues long. Trimming cost V 1 base and J 3 bases, with 21 bases left between them. Per the germline V gene, CDR1 is GTSNPN and CDR2 is SVGIG (reference sequence). The CDR3 region is CAWSAPKTAVLDTEAFF. Written as DNA, the CDR3 is TGTGCCTGGAGTGCCCCAAAGACGGCGGTGCTGGACACTGAAGCTTTCTTT.

At least ten counts were recorded for this clonotype. The chain couples TRBV4-2 to TRBJ2-2; TRBD1 matches 7 bases. Germline V gene data show CDR1 as LGHNA and CDR2 as YNFKEQ. V lost 0 bases to trimming and J lost 11 bases; unmatched junction nucleotides: 15. The CDR3 is made up of 17 amino acids. The CDR3 DNA follows: TGTGCCAGCAGCCAAGATGGTTCCGACAGGGCGATGGGTGAGCTGTTTTTT. Translated, it gives CASSQDGSDRAMGELFF.

The table lists this clonotype with many counts. The chain is built from TRBV24-1 and TRBJ2-1; maybe TRBD2 (6 bases). CDR1 and CDR2 from the germline V gene are KGHDR and SFDVKD. Trimming removed 4 bases at V and 7 bases at J, with 13 bases between. The CDR3 is 14 amino acids. The CDR3 DNA sequence: TGTGCCACCAGTGAAGTTGGGGGAGGTAATGAGCAGTTCTTC. Amino acids: CATSEVGGGNEQFF.

The V and J genes are TRBV20-1 and TRBJ2-5; D is perhaps TRBD1 or TRBD2 (7 bases each). The CDR3 runs to 15 residues. The germline V and J ends were trimmed by 5 bases and 3 bases, with 19 bases remaining between them. Germline CDR1 is DFQATT and CDR2 is SNEGSKA (reference sequence). In DNA, the CDR3 is TGCAGTGCTGAGGGGGCTAGCGGCAGGGAAGAGACCCAGTACTTC. Amino acid sequence: CSAEGASGREETQYF.

In this sample, this clonotype is medium-sized. For the CDR3, the DNA is TGTGCCACCAGCCGCCCGGGACAGCAAGAGACCCAGTACTTC. It translates to CATSRPGQQETQYF. The chain combines TRBV15 with TRBJ2-5; 7 nucleotides align to TRBD1. Per germline, CDR1 LNHNV and CDR2 YYDKDF (reference sequence). Trimming removed 5 bases from V and 2 bases from J; junction bases left unmatched: 5. CDR3 length: 14 residues.

This clonotype is judged medium-sized. The chain has TRBV11-3 and TRBJ1-2, with D unresolved. With 2 bases removed from V and 8 bases from J, the gap between germline ends came to 12 bases. Germline loops: CDR1 SGHNT, CDR2 YENEEA. The CDR3 runs 13 residues. This chain's CDR3 is CASSLRWVGGYTF. CDR3 coding DNA: TGTGCCAGCAGCTTACGTTGGGTTGGAGGCTACACCTTC.

This clonotype was detected many times. V gene TRBV5-1 combines with J gene TRBJ2-1, with 12 bases matching TRBD2. The CDR3 covers 15 residues. J lost 11 bases, V lost 1 base, and 7 bases had no gene match. The germline V gene has CDR1 SGHRS and CDR2 YFSETQ. The CDR3 reads CASSLSQTSGSQQFF. The CDR3 DNA sequence: TGCGCCAGCAGCTTGTCCCAGACTAGCGGGAGCCAGCAGTTCTTC.

This clonotype was seen only once. The V call is TRBV5-4, the J call TRBJ2-7; D call uncertain. The CDR3 is 15 amino acids. Trimming pared 0 bases from V and 0 bases from J, leaving 10 bases between. The germline CDR1 and CDR2 sequences are SGHNT and YYREEE (reference sequence). The CDR3 coding sequence is TGTGCCAGCAGCTTGGTGGACGCGAGCTCCTACGAGCAGTACTTC. Its translation: CASSLVDASSYEQYF.

This clonotype was recorded many times. This chain connects TRBV6-5 to TRBJ1-1, with D possibly being TRBD1 (5 bases). Germline CDR1 and CDR2: MNHEY and SVGAGI. V was trimmed by 6 bases and J by 1 base, leaving 18 bases between them. The length of the CDR3 is 16 residues. The CDR3 protein is CASSPIGMGGNTEAFF. The CDR3 nucleotides are TGTGCCAGCAGCCCTATCGGAATGGGGGGGAACACTGAAGCTTTCTTT.

By share, this clonotype ranks as large. The V call is TRBV7-6, the J call TRBJ2-1; a weak D match, TRBD2 (7 bases). V was clipped by 1 base and J by 6 bases, with 16 bases between them. Looked up from germline, CDR1 is SGHVS and CDR2 is FNYEAQ. The CDR3 totals 16 residues. The CDR3 loop is CASSLVGGASVNEQFF. CDR3 nucleotides: TGTGCCAGCAGCTTAGTTGGGGGGGCTAGCGTCAATGAGCAGTTCTTC.

In its sample, this clonotype was seen many times. The gene calls are TRBV11-3 and TRBJ1-3; weak D call: TRBD1 (5 bases). CDR3 length: 14 residues. V dropped 4 bases and J dropped 4 bases, with 11 bases sitting between them. From germline, CDR1 is SGHNT and CDR2 YENEEA. CDR3 residues: CASSYPGGGNTIYF. The CDR3 region has the DNA TGTGCCAGCAGCTACCCGGGGGGGGGAAACACCATATATTTT. Using reference TRBV11-3 and TRBJ1-3 for the parts outside the CDR3, the full variable domain is EAGVVQSPRYKIIEKKQPVAFWCNPISGHNTLYWYLQNLGQGPELLIRYENEEAVDDSQLPKDRFSAERLKGVDSTLKIQPAELGDSAVYLCASSYPGGGNTIYFGEGSWLTVV.

This clonotype is medium-sized in the sample. The J gene is TRBJ2-7, the V gene TRBV6-2 or TRBV6-3; D possibly uses TRBD1 or TRBD2 (5 bases each). The CDR3 loop spans 14 amino acids. Trimming pared 0 bases from V and 2 bases from J, leaving 8 bases between. The germline CDR1 and CDR2 sequences are MNHEY and SVGEGT. CDR3 sequence reads: CASSYSRGPYEQYF. CDR3 DNA sequence: TGTGCCAGCAGTTACTCAAGGGGACCCTACGAGCAGTACTTC.

Judged by abundance, this clonotype is medium-sized. The genes are TRBV19 and TRBJ2-3; no reliable D call. CDR1 and CDR2 (germline): LNHDA, SQIVND (reference sequence). V was trimmed by 7 bases and J by 1 base, leaving 12 bases between them. The CDR3 is made up of 14 amino acids. Here the CDR3 DNA reads TGTGCCAGTACTGAAGGGTTAGGCACAGATACGCAGTATTTT. Translated, it gives CASTEGLGTDTQYF.

By its share, this clonotype is medium-sized. This chain uses TRBV27 with TRBJ1-1; 10 nucleotides line up with TRBD1. The V gene end was trimmed by 3 bases and the J gene end by 5 bases; junction bases not matched to a gene: 3. This CDR3 has 14 residues. Germline CDR1 MNHEY, CDR2 SMNVEV (reference sequence). As DNA, the CDR3 is TGTGCCAGCAGTTTGGACAGGGGGAGAACTGAAGCTTTCTTT. This translates into CASSLDRGRTEAFF.

This clonotype ranks as medium-sized. V gene TRBV19 combines with J gene TRBJ1-2, with D tentatively TRBD1 (5 bases). V was pared by 3 bases and J by 4 bases, with 12 bases between. The CDR3 spans 14 residues. The germline V gene has CDR1 LNHDA and CDR2 SQIVND (reference sequence). CDR3 sequence reads: CASSMGTRGYGYTF. The CDR3 bases are TGTGCCAGTAGTATGGGAACAAGGGGCTATGGCTACACCTTC.

By share, this clonotype ranks as medium-sized. V is TRBV27 and J is TRBJ2-4; either TRBD1 or TRBD2 may supply D (5 bases each). This CDR3 spans 14 amino acids. Trimming stripped 2 bases from V and 8 bases from J, with 13 bases between. The germline V gene has CDR1 MNHEY and CDR2 SMNVEV (reference sequence). CDR3 sequence reads: CASSLRDGGDIQYF. CDR3 nucleotides: TGTGCCAGCAGTTTACGGGACGGTGGGGACATTCAGTACTTC.

Sample share makes this clonotype medium-sized (0.01 to 0.1%). The chain uses TRBV6-6 and TRBJ1-2; D gene unclear. The CDR3 length is 13 residues. V gave up 3 bases and J gave up 7 bases, with 12 bases separating them. Germline V gene data show CDR1 as MNHNY and CDR2 as SVGAGI (reference sequence). The CDR3, as DNA: TGTGCCAGCAGTTATGGGATATTCCCTGGCTACACCTTC. Translated: CASSYGIFPGYTF.

This chain links TRBV11-3 with TRBJ2-3, with TRBD2 matching over 16 bases. The CDR3 contains 19 residues. Germline values: CDR1 SGHNT, CDR2 YENEEA. The V segment lost 2 bases and the J segment 4 bases; nucleotides outside the gene matches: 9. The CDR3 nucleotides are TGTGCCAGCAGCTTATCTGGGACTAGCGGGAGGGCCAGGGCAGATACGCAGTATTTT. This sequence encodes CASSLSGTSGRARADTQYF.

This clonotype is labeled as medium-sized (0.01 to 0.1%). The chain uses TRBV19 and TRBJ1-2; the D gene is possibly TRBD1 (6 bases). This CDR3 comprises 14 residues. Trimming removed 6 bases from V and 7 bases from J, with 18 bases in between. Germline CDR1 reads LNHDA; CDR2 reads SQIVND (reference sequence). The CDR3 DNA follows: TGTGCCAGTAGCCCCCTAGGAGGGGGTAGTGGCTACACCTTC. This translates into CASSPLGGGSGYTF.